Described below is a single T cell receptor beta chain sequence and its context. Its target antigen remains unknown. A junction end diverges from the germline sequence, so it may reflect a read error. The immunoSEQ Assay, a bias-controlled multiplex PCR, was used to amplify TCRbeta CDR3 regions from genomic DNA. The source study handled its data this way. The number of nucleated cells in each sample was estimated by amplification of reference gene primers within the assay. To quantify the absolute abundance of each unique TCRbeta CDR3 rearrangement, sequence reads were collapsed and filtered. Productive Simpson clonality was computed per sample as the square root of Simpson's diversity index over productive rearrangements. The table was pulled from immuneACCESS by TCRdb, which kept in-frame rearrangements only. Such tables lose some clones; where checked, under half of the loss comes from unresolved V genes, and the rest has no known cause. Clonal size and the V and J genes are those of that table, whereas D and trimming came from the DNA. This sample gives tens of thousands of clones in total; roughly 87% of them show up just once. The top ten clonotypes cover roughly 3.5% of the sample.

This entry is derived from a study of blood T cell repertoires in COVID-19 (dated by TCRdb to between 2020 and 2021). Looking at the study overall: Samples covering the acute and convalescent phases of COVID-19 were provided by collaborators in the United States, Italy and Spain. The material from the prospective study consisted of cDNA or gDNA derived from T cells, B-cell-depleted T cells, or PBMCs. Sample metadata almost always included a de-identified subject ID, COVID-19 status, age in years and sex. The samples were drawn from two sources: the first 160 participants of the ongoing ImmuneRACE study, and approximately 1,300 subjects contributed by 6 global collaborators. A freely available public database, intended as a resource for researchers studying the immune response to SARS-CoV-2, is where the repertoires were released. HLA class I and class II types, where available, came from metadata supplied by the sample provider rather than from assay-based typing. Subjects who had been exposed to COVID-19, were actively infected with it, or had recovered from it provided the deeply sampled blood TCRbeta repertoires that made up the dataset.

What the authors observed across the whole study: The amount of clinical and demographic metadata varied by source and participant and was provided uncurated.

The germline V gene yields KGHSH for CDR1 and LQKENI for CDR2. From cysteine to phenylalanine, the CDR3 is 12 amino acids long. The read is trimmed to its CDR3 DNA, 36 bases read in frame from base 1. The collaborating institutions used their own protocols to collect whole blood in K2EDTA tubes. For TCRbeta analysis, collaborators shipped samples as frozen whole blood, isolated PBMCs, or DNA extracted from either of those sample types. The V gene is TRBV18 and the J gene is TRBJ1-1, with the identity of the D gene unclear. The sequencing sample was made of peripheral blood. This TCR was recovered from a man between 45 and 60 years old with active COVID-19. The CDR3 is CASSPRGFEAFF. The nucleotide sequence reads TGTGCCAGCTCCCCACGAGGATTTGAAGCTTTCTTT.